This T cell receptor (beta chain) was obtained from a study of glioma-infiltrating T cells after dendritic cell vaccination. Using immunoSEQ multiplex PCR, the repertoire was profiled, and TCRdb retains in-frame clones only, with some absent. The sample holds tens of thousands of clones, roughly 87% seen once. The time point here: after dendritic cell vaccination, including at tumor progression/relapse. This sample comprised blood, obtained after dendritic cell vaccination. The sequence was obtained from a human donor with glioblastoma.

The CDR3 here is CASSHRKGVPQHF. DNA for the CDR3: TGTGCCAGTAGTCATCGAAAAGGGGTGCCCCAGCATTTT. J is TRBJ1-5 and V is TRBV19; maybe TRBD1 (5 bases). This CDR3 region has 13 residues. Trimming pared 5 bases from V and 9 bases from J, leaving 14 bases between. Germline assignment: CDR1 LNHDA and CDR2 SQIVND (reference sequence).